This T cell receptor (beta chain) originates from a study of blood T cell repertoires in COVID-19. Followed longitudinally, the Seattle patients had been enrolled during active infection. Trimming stripped 4 bases from V and 3 bases from J, with 19 bases between. The CDR3 loop spans 16 amino acids. Germline lookup yields CDR1 MDHEN and CDR2 SYDVKM. Profiled with immunoSEQ multiplex PCR; TCRdb holds only in-frame clones, not every one. Here the sample spans approximately 200,000 clones, 80% to 85% being singletons. The sequencing input was peripheral blood. The receptor was isolated from a woman older than 75 with COVID-19, enrolled during active disease. The chain has TRBV28 and TRBJ2-7; no clear D. The DNA for the CDR3 is TGTGCCAGCAGTTCTTCCTTTACTACTACATTCTACGAGCAGTACTTC. Encoded protein: CASSSSFTTTFYEQYF. Supplemented by reference TRBV28 and TRBJ2-7, the full variable domain reads DVKVTQSSRYLVKRTGEKVFLECVQDMDHENMFWYRQDPGLGLRLIYFSYDVKMKEKGDIPEGYSVSREKKERFSLILESASTNQTSMYLCASSSSFTTTFYEQYFGPGTRLTVT.